The clone carrying this T cell receptor beta chain occurred once. The data were obtained in a study of blood T cell repertoires in COVID-19. The germline gives CDR1 KGHSH, CDR2 LQKENI. V lost 1 base to trimming and J lost 7 bases, with 13 bases between them. CDR3 length equals 15 residues. The assay was immunoSEQ multiplex PCR, and TCRdb's table has in-frame clones only and misses some. The top ten clones hold approximately 6% of a sample with roughly 240,000 clones, roughly 83% of them seen once. The chain joins TRBV18 to TRBJ1-4, with a tentative D call TRBD1 (5 bases). The sequence was obtained from an elderly woman with COVID-19, enrolled during active disease. The source material was peripheral blood. This CDR3 is CASSPRRGILEKLFF. In nucleotides, the CDR3 is TGTGCCAGCTCACCACGTCGGGGGATTCTTGAAAAACTGTTTTTT.